This T cell receptor beta chain was profiled in a study of T cells in Graves' hyperthyroidism and ophthalmopathy. Overall study results and limits: Ophthalmopathy was separated from stable hyperthyroidism by a 13 V-J model.

This clonotype was detected a few times. Its antigen is not known. It was RNA transcripts that yielded the amplified TCR beta CDR3 regions. RT-PCR in the first round (using the HTBI primer set) targeted the TCR CDR3. TCRdb re-derived calls from the multiplex PCR reads in MiXCR, one entry per CDR3 protein. The sample consists of 470,000 or so distinct CDR3 sequences, less than 25% of them appearing once. Trimming shortened V by 5 bases and J by 4 bases, and 11 bases separated the two germline ends. CDR3 length: 13 residues. Per germline, CDR1 MNHNS and CDR2 SASEGT. The receptor was isolated from a man between 18 and 35 years old with Graves' hyperthyroidism. The chain combines TRBV6-1 with TRBJ1-2; tentative D call: TRBD1 (5 bases). Input material: blood. CDR3 sequence (DNA): TGTGCCAGCAGTCCAGGGATGGTCTATGGCTACACCTTC. Protein product: CASSPGMVYGYTF.